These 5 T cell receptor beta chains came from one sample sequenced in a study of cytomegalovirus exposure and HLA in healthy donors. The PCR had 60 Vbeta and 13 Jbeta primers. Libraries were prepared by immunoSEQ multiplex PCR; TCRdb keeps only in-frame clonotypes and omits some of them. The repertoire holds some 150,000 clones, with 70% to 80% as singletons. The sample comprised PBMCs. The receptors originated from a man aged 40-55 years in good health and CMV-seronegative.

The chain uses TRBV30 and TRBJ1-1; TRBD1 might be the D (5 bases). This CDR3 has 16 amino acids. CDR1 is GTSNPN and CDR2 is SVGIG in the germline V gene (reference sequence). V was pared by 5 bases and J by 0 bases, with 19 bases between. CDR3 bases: TGTGCCTGGGCCACAGGAGCTAACATAATGAACACTGAAGCTTTCTTT. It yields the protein CAWATGANIMNTEAFF.

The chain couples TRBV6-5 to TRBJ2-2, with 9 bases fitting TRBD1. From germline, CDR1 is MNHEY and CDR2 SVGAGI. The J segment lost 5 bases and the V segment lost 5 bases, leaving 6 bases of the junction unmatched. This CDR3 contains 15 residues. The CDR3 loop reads CASSPGTGWTGELFF. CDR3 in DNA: TGTGCCAGCAGTCCCGGGACAGGGTGGACCGGGGAGCTGTTTTTT.

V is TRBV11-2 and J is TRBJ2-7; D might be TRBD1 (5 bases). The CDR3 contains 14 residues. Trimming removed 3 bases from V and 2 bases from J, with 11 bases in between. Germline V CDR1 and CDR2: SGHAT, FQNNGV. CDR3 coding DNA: TGTGCCAGCAGCTTTTATGCACAGGCCTACGAGCAGTACTTC. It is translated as CASSFYAQAYEQYF.

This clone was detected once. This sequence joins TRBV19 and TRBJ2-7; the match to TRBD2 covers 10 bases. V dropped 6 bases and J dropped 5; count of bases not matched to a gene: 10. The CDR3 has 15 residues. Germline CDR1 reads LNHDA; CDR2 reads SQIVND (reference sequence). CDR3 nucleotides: TGTGCCAGTAGGGGGAGAGCGGGAGGGAGTAACGAGCAGTACTTC. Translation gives CASRGRAGGSNEQYF. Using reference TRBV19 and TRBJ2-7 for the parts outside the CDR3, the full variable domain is DGGITQSPKYLFRKEGQNVTLSCEQNLNHDAMYWYRQDPGQGLRLIYYSQIVNDFQKGDIAEGYSVSREKKESFPLTVTSAQKNPTAFYLCASRGRAGGSNEQYFGPGTRLTVT.

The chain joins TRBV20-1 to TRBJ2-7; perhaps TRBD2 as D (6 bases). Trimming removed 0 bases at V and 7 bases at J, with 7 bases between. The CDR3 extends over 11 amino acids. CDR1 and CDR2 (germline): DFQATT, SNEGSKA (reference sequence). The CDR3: CSAREGREQYF. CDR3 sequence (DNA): TGCAGTGCTAGAGAGGGGAGGGAGCAGTACTTC.